This T cell receptor (beta chain) appears in the sequencing data of a study of OX40 agonist ivuxolimab in advanced cancers. TCRdb's copy holds only in-frame clones and misses some; the assay was immunoSEQ multiplex PCR. Of under 60,000 clones detected, 90% appear once; the ten largest clones hold roughly 4.5%. This sample comprised CD4+ or CD8+ T cells sorted from blood, obtained in a trial of the OX40 agonist ivuxolimab. The TCR originated in an adult with an advanced solid tumor such as melanoma, head and neck, liver or kidney cancer.

The CDR3 DNA sequence: TGTGCCACCAGCAGAGATACGGGGACAGAGTCCTACGAGCAGTACTTC. Amino acids: CATSRDTGTESYEQYF. This chain links TRBV15 with TRBJ2-7; 7 bases match TRBD1. The V and J ends lost 0 bases and 1 base, in that order; junction bases with no gene match: 6. CDR3 length: 16 residues. Germline V gives CDR1 LNHNV, CDR2 YYDKDF (reference sequence).